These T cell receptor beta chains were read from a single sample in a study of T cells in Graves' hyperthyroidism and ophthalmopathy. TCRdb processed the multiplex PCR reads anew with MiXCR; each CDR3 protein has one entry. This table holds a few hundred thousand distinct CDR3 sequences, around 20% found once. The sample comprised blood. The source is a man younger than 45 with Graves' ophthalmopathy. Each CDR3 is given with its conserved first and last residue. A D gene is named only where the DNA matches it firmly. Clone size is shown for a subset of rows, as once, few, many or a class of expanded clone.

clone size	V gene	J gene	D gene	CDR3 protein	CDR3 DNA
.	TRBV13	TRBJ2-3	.	CASSLSLRAGTAQYF	TGTGCCAGCAGCTTATCGTTAAGGGCGGGAACGGCGCAGTATTTT
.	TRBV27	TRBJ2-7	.	CASSLNIGSYEQYF	TGTGCCAGCAGTTTAAACATAGGCTCCTACGAGCAGTACTTC
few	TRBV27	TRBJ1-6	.	CASSLLNSPLHF	TGTGCCAGCAGTTTACTTAATTCACCCCTCCACTTT
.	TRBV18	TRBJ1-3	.	CASSPPSLSGNTIYF	TGTGCCAGCTCACCACCCAGCCTCTCTGGAAACACCATATATTTT
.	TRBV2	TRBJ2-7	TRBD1	CASSGQGAGEQYF	TGTGCCAGCAGTGGACAGGGGGCGGGTGAGCAGTACTTC
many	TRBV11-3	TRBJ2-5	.	CASSFEPGLQETQYF	TGTGCCAGCAGCTTCGAACCGGGACTCCAAGAGACCCAGTACTTC
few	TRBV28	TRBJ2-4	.	CASSLGWREWAKNIQYF	TGTGCCAGCAGTTTGGGGTGGCGGGAATGGGCCAAAAACATTCAGTACTTC
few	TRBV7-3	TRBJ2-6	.	CASSLSQVASGANVLTF	TGTGCCAGCAGCTTATCTCAGGTAGCGTCTGGGGCCAACGTCCTGACTTTC
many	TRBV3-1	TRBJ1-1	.	CASSQDVTAEAFF	TGTGCCAGCAGCCAAGACGTCACAGCTGAAGCTTTCTTT
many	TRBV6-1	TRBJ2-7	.	CASRNRISSYEQYF	TGTGCCAGCAGAAACAGGATTAGCTCCTACGAGCAGTACTTC
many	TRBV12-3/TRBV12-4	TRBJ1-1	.	CASSLVRNTEAFF	TGTGCCAGCAGTTTAGTACGGAACACTGAAGCTTTCTTT
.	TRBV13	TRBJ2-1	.	CASSSTPAAGNEQFF	TGTGCCAGCAGCTCCACGCCGGCCGCGGGGAATGAGCAGTTCTTC
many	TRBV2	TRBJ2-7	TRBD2	CASSEYKRGTGYEQYF	TGTGCCAGCAGTGAGTACAAGCGGGGCACCGGGTACGAGCAGTACTTC
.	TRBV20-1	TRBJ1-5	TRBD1	CSARTGANQPQHF	TGCAGTGCTAGGACAGGGGCGAATCAGCCCCAGCATTTT
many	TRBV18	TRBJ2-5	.	CASSPSTVQETQYF	TGTGCCAGCTCACCATCGACAGTCCAAGAGACCCAGTACTTC
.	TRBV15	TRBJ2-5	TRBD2	CATSREAGGAETQYF	TGTGCCACCAGCAGAGAAGCGGGGGGTGCGGAGACCCAGTACTTC
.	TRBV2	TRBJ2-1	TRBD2	CASSPRLAGFEQFF	TGTGCCAGCAGTCCCAGACTAGCGGGATTTGAGCAGTTCTTC
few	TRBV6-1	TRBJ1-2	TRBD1	CATLDRGSQGYGYTF	TGTGCCACCCTGGACAGGGGGTCGCAAGGGTATGGCTACACCTTC
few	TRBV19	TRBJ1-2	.	CASSTPGPYGYTF	TGTGCCAGTAGTACCCCGGGACCATATGGCTACACCTTC
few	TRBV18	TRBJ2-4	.	CASSPPGVAKNIQYF	TGTGCCAGCTCACCTCCTGGGGTAGCCAAAAACATTCAGTACTTC
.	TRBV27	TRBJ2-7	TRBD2	CASSRLAGAPTSYEQYF	TGTGCCAGCTCACGACTAGCGGGAGCTCCTACGAGCTACGAGCAGTACTTC
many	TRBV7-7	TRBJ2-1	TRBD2	CASSLELGTSGRASNEQFF	TGTGCTAGCAGCTTAGAGTTGGGGACTAGCGGGAGGGCGAGTAATGAGCAGTTCTTC
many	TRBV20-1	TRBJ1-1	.	CSAVGHYTEAFF	TGCAGTGCCGTCGGGCACTACACTGAAGCTTTCTTT
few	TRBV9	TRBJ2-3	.	CASSVGSAAASDTQYF	TGTGCCAGCAGCGTAGGCTCGGCAGCGGCCTCAGATACGCAGTATTTT
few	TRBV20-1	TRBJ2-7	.	CSAYFDEQYF	TGCAGTGCTTATTTCGACGAGCAGTACTTC
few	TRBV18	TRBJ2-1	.	CASSPQSSFGTLDNEQFF	TGTGCCAGCTCACCTCAGTCGTCGTTTGGGACACTCGACAATGAGCAGTTCTTC
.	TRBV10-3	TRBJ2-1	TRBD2	CAISTSGNNNEQFF	TGTGCCATCTCAACTAGCGGGAATAACAATGAGCAGTTCTTC
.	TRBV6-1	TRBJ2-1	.	CASSETLAQTGYNEQFF	TGTGCCAGCAGTGAAACCCTAGCTCAAACGGGCTACAATGAGCAGTTCTTC
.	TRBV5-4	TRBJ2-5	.	CASSQAGAGTQYF	TGTGCCAGCAGCCAGGCAGGGGCCGGGACCCAGTACTTC
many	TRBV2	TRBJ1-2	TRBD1	CASRGTGYGYTF	TGTGCCAGCAGAGGGACAGGCTATGGCTACACCTTC
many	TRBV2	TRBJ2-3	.	CASRQGHFTDTQYF	TGTGCCAGCAGGCAGGGACATTTCACAGATACGCAGTATTTT
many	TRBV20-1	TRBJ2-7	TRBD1	CSAPVPGQGYEQYF	TGCAGTGCTCCGGTCCCGGGACAGGGATACGAGCAGTACTTC
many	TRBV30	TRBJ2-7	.	CAWSLSGLIYEQYF	TGTGCCTGGAGTTTGTCAGGACTGATCTACGAGCAGTACTTC
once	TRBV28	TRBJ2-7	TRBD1	CASRAGTGFIEQYF	TGTGCCAGCAGGGCCGGGACAGGGTTTATCGAGCAGTACTTC
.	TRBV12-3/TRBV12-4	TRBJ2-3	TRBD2	CASSPAIAGGSNTDTQYF	TGTGCCAGCAGCCCCGCGATCGCGGGAGGGTCGAACACAGATACGCAGTATTTT
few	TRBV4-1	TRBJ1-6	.	CASSQGRGGENSPLHF	TGCGCCAGCAGCCAGGGCCGCGGGGGAGAGAATTCACCCCTCCACTTT